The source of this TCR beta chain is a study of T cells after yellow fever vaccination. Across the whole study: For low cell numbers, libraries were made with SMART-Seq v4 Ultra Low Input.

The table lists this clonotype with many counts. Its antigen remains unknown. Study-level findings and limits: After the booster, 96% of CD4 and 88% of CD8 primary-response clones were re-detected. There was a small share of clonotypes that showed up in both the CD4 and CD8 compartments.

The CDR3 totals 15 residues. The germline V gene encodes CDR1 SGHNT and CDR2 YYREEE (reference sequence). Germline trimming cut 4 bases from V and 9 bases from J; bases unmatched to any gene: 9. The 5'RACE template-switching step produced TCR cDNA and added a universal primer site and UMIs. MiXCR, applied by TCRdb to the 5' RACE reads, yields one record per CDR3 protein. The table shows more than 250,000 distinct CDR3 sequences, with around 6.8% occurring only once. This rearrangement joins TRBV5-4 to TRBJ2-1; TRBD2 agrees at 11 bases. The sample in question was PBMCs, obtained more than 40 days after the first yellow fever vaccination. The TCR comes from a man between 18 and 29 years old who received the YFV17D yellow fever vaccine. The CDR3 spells CASSPTSGGSGEQFF. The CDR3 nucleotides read TGTGCCAGCAGCCCTACTAGCGGGGGATCGGGTGAGCAGTTCTTC. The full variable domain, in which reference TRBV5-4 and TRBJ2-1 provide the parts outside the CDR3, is ETGVTQSPTHLIKTRGQQVTLRCSSQSGHNTVSWYQQALGQGPQFIFQYYREEENGRGNFPPRFSGLQFPNYSSELNVNALELDDSALYLCASSPTSGGSGEQFFGPGTRLTVL.